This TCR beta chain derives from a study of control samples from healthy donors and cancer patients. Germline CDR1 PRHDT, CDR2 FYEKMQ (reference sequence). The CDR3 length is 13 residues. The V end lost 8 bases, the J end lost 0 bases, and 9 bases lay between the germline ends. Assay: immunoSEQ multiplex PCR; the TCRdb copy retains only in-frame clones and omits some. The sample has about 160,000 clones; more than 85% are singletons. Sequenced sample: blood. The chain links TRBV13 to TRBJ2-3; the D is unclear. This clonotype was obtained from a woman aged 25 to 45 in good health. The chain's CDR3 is CASQLRSTDTQYF. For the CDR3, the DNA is TGTGCCAGCCAGCTCAGAAGCACAGATACGCAGTATTTT.